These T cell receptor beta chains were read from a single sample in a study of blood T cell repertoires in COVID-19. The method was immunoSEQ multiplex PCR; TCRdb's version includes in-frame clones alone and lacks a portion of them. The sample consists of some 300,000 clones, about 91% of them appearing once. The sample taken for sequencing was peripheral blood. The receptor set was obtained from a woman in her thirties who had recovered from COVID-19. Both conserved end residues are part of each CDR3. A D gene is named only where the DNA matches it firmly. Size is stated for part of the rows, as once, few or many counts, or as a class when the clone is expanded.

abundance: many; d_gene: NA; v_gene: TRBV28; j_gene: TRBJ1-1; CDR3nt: TGTGCCAGCAGTTTCTCCACTGAAGCTTTCTTT; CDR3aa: CASSFSTEAFF
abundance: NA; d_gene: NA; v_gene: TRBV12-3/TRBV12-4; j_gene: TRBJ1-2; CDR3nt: TGTGCCAGCAGTGAACAGGGAAACTATGGCTACACCTTC; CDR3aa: CASSEQGNYGYTF
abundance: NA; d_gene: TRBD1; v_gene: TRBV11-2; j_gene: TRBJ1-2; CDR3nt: TGTGCCAGCAGCCCCCTCGGGCAGGGACAGAGCACCTTC; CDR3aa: CASSPLGQGQSTF
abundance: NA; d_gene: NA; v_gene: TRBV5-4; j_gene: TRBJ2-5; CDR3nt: TGTGCCAGCAGCTTGAGAGGAGCGGGCAGGAAAGGAGAGACCCAGTACTTC; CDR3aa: CASSLRGAGRKGETQYF
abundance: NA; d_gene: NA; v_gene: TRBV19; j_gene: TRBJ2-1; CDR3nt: TGTGCCAGTAGCGACCGGGGGATCGATGAGCAGTTCTTC; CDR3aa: CASSDRGIDEQFF
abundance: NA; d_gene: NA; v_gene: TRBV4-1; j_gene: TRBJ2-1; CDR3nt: TGCGCCAGCAGCCTGCATTGGGCAGGCCTCTCCTACAATGAGCAGTTCTTC; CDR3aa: CASSLHWAGLSYNEQFF
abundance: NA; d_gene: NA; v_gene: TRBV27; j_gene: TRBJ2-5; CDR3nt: TGTGCCAGCAGTTCATGGCAGGGGGAGACCCAGTACTTC; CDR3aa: CASSSWQGETQYF
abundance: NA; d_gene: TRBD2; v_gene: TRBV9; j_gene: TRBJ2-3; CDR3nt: TGTGCCAGCAGCGTAGTCGGAGGGACTAGCCCCTCAGATACGCAGTATTTT; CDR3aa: CASSVVGGTSPSDTQYF
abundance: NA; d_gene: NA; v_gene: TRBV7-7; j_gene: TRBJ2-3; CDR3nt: TGTGCCAGCAGCTTAACCGACGGGAGCACAGATACGCAGTATTTT; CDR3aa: CASSLTDGSTDTQYF
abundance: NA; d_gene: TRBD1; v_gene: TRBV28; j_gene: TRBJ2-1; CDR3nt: TGTGCCAGCGGGTTTACGGGGACAGGGTATAATGAGCAGTTCTTC; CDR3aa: CASGFTGTGYNEQFF
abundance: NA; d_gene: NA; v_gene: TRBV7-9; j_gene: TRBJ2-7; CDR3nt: TGTGCCAGCAGCCCGGCCTTGAGACAGTCCTACGAGCAGTACTTC; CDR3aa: CASSPALRQSYEQYF
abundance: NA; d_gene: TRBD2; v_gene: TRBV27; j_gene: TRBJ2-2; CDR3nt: TGTGCCAGCAGTTTATCGCGACTAGCCAGCGGGGAGCTGTTTTTT; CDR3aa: CASSLSRLASGELFF
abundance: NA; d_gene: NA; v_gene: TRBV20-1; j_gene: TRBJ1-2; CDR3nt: TGCAGTGCTAGTCCCCAGTTGAGGTTGAACTATGGCTACACCTTC; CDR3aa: CSASPQLRLNYGYTF
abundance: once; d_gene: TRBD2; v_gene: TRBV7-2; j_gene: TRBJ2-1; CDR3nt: TGTGCCAGCAGCTTAGTGGGGGGGGGTTCCTACAATGAGCAGTTCTTC; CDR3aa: CASSLVGGGSYNEQFF
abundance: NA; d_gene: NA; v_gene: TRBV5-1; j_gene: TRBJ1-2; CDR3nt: TGCGCCAGCAGCTCCCAGGGGTCTTCTAACTATGGCTACACCTTC; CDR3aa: CASSSQGSSNYGYTF
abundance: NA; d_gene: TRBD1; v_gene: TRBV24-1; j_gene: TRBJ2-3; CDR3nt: TGTGCCACCAGGGACAGGAGCACAGATACGCAGTATTTT; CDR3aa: CATRDRSTDTQYF
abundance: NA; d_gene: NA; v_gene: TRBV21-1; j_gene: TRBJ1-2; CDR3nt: TGTGCCAGCAGCAAGACAGGGGGCATCTATGGCTACACCTTC; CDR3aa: CASSKTGGIYGYTF
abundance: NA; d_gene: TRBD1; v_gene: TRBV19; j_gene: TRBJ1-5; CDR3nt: TGTGCCAGTATTCGACAGGGGGCTTTTGGGCAGCCCCAGCATTTT; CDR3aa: CASIRQGAFGQPQHF
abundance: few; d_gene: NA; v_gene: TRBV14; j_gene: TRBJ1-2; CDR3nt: TGTGCCAGCAGCCAGGACAAAAAGTATGGCTACACCTTC; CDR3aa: CASSQDKKYGYTF
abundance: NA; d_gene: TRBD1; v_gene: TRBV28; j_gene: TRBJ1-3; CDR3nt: TGTGCCAGCACCCCGCCGGTGGTAGGGGGCCCCATATATTTT; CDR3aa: CASTPPVVGGPIYF
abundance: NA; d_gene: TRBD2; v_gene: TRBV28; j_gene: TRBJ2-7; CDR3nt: TGTGCCAGCAGCTCCATGACGGGGGGTCCGTACTTC; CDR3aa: CASSSMTGGPYF
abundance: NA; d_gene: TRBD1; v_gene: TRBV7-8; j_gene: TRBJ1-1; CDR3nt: TGTGCCAGCAGCGTAGGGACAGGGGTCACTGAAGCTTTCTTT; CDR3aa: CASSVGTGVTEAFF
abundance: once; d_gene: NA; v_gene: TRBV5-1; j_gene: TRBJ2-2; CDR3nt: TGCGCCAGCAGCTTGGATACAGCTAACACCGGGGAGCTGTTTTTT; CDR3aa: CASSLDTANTGELFF
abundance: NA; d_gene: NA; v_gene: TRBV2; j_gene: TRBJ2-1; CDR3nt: TGTGCCAGCAGCGCCGAGGGTTTCCTTGGAAATGAGCAGTTCTTC; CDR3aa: CASSAEGFLGNEQFF
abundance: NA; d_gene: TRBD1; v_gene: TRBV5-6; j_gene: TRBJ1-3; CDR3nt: TGTGCCAGCAGTCCGGGACAGGGCGCGGGAAACACCATATATTTT; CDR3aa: CASSPGQGAGNTIYF
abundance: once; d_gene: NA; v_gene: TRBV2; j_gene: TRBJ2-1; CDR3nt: TGTGCCAGCAGTGACGACAATGAGCAGTTCTTC; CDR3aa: CASSDDNEQFF
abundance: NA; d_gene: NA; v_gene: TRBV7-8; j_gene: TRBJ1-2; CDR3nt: TGTGCCAGCAGCTTACAGACCGGGACACTTTCTAACTATGGCTACACCTTC; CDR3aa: CASSLQTGTLSNYGYTF
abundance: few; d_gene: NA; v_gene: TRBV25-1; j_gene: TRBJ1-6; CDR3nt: TGTGCCAGCAGGAAGGGGGGGCTGGATAATTCACCCCTCCACTTT; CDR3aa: CASRKGGLDNSPLHF
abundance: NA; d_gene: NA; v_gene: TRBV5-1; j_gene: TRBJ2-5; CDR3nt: TGCGCCAGCAGCCAATACGGCGGGGTTAGGTCCCAAGAGACCCAGTACTTC; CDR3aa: CASSQYGGVRSQETQYF
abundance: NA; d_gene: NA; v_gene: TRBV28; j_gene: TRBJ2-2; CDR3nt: TGTGCCAGCAGTTTAAACAGACCCAGCGGGGAGCTGTTTTTT; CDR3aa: CASSLNRPSGELFF
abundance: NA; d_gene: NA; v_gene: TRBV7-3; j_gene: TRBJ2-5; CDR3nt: TGTGCCAGCAGCTCACAAGGACAGCTTCAAGAGACCCAGTACTTC; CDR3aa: CASSSQGQLQETQYF
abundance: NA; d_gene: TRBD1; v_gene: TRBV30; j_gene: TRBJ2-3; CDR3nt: TGTGCCTGGAGTCGAAGGGACAGTGGATCGGATACGCAGTATTTT; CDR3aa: CAWSRRDSGSDTQYF
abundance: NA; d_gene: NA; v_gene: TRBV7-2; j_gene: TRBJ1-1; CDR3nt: TGTGCCAGCAGCCCACCCCGGGAGGCCACTGAAGCTTTCTTT; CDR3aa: CASSPPREATEAFF
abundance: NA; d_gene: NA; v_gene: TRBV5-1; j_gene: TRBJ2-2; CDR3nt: TGCGCCAGCAGCTCCGGGTTCTGGGGAGGTGTACCCGGGGAGCTGTTTTTT; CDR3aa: CASSSGFWGGVPGELFF
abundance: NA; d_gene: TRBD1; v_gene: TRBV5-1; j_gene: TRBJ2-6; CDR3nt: TGCGCCAGCAGCTTAAGCATACAGGGGGGTCTCTCTGGGGCCAACGTCCTGACTTTC; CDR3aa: CASSLSIQGGLSGANVLTF
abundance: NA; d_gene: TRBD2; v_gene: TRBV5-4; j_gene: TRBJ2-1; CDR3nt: TGTGCCAGCAGTGGACTAGCGGGCGACACCGGGGGTGAGCAGTTCTTC; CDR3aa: CASSGLAGDTGGEQFF
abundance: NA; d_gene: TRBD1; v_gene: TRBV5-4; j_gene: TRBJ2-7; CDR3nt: TGTGCCAGCAGCCTCGACAGGGCCTACGAGCAGTACTTC; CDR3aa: CASSLDRAYEQYF
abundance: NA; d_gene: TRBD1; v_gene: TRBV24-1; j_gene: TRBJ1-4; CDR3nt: TGTGCCACCAGTGACTCTCCGGACAGGGGGACCAATGAAAAACTGTTTTTT; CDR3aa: CATSDSPDRGTNEKLFF
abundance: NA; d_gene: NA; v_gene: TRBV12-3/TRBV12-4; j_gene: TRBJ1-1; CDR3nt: TGTGCCAGCAAACGGGGAGGAATGGAAGCTTTCTTT; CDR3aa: CASKRGGMEAFF
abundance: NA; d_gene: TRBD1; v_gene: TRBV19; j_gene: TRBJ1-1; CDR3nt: TGTGCCAGTAGTGCAAACAGGGGTTTGAACGCTGAAGCTTTCTTT; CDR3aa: CASSANRGLNAEAFF
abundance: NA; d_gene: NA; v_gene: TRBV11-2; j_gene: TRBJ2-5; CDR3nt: TGTGCCAGCAGCCCGACGGGGGAAGAGACCCAGTACTTC; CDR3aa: CASSPTGEETQYF
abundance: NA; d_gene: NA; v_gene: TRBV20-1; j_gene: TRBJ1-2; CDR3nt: TGCAGGGCGGACAATCGGGATGGCTACACCTTC; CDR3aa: CRADNRDGYTF
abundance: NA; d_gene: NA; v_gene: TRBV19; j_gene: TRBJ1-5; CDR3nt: TGTGCCAGTAGTATGGGCCAGGTCCAGCCCCAGCATTTT; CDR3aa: CASSMGQVQPQHF
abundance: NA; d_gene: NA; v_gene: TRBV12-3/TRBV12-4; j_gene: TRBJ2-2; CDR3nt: TGTGCCAGCAGTTTAGCCGTTGCCGGGGAGCTGTTTTTT; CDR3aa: CASSLAVAGELFF
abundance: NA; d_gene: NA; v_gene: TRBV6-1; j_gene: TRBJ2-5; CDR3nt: TGTGCCAGCAGTGAAGTGTTACAGATTACGGAGACCCAGTACTTC; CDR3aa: CASSEVLQITETQYF
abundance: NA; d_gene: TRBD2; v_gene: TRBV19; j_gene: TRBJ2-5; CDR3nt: TGTGCCAGTAGTAGACAGCGGGGGGGCTTGGAGACCCAGTACTTC; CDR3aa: CASSRQRGGLETQYF
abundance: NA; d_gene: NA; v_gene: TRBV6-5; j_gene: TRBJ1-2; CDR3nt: TGTGCCAGCAGTCCCCCCAGAAACCAAGACTATGGCTACACCTTC; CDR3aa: CASSPPRNQDYGYTF
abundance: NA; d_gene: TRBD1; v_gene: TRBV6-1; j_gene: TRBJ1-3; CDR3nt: TGTGCCAGCATTGGCCAGGGGGGCCGCCTGGACACCATATATTTT; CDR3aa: CASIGQGGRLDTIYF
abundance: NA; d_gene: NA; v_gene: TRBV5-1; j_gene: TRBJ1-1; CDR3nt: TGCGCCAGCAGCTTGGTTTCGGGTATGTCCCGGTATCCCACTGAAGCTTTCTTT; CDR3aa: CASSLVSGMSRYPTEAFF
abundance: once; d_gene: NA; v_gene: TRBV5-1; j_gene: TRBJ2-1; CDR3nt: TGCGCCAGCAGCCGCCAAGGGGCCAGCTCCTACAATGAGCAGTTCTTC; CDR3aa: CASSRQGASSYNEQFF
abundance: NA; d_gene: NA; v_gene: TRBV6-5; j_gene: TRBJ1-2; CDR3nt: TGTGCCAGCAGTCGGGACACCGCGCTGGATGGCTACACCTTC; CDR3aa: CASSRDTALDGYTF
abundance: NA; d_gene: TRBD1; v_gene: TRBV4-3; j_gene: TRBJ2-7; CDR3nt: TGCGCCAGCAGCCGACAGACCGGGACAGGGGAACCCTACGAGCAGTACTTC; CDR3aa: CASSRQTGTGEPYEQYF